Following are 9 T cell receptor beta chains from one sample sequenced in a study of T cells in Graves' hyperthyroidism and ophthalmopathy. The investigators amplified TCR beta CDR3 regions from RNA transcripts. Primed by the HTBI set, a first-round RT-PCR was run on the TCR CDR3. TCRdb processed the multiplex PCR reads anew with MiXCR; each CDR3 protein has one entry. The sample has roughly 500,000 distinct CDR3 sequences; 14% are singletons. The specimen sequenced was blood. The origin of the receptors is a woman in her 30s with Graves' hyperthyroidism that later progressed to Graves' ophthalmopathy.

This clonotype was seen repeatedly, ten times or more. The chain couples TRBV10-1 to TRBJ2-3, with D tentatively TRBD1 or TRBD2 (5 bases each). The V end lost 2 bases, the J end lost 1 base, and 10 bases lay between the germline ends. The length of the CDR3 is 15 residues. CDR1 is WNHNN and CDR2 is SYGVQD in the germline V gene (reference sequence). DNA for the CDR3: TGCGCCAGCAGTGAGGGGCAGGGACGCACAGATACGCAGTATTTT. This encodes CASSEGQGRTDTQYF.

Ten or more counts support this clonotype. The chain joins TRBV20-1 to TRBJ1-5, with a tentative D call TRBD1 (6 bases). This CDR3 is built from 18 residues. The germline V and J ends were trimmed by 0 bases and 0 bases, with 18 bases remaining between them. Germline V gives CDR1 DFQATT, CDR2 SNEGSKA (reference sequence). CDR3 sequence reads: CSARDTQGIPYSNQPQHF. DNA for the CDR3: TGCAGTGCTAGAGATACCCAGGGGATCCCTTATAGCAATCAGCCCCAGCATTTT.

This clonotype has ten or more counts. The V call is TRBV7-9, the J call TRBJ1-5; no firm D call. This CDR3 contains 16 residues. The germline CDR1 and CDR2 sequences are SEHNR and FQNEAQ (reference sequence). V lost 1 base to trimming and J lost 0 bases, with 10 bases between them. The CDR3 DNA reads TGTGCCAGCAGCTTAGGTACAGCATATAGCAATCAGCCCCAGCATTTT. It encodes CASSLGTAYSNQPQHF.

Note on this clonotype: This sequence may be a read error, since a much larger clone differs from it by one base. The CDR3: CAISNGVLGSSYTF. In DNA, the CDR3 is TGTGCCATCAGCAACGGGGTCCTTGGGTCTAGCTACACCTTC. This rearrangement joins TRBV27 to TRBJ1-2; D is unresolved. V dropped 10 bases and J dropped 9 bases, with 24 bases sitting between them. The CDR3 is 14 residues long. Germline CDR1 MNHEY, CDR2 SMNVEV (reference sequence).

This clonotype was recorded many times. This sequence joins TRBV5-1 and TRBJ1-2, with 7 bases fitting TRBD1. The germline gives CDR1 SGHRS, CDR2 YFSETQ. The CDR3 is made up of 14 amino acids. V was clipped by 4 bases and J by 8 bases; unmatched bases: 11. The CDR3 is CASSQSGLQGGYTF. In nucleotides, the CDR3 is TGCGCCAGCAGCCAATCCGGGTTACAGGGGGGCTACACCTTC.

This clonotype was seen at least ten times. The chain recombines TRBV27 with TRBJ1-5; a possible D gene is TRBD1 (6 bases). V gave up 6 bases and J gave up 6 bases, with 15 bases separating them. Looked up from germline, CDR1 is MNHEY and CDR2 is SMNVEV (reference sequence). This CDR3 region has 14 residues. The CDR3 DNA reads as TGTGCCAGCAGATCTCGTCAGGGGAGTCAGCCCCAGCATTTT. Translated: CASRSRQGSQPQHF.

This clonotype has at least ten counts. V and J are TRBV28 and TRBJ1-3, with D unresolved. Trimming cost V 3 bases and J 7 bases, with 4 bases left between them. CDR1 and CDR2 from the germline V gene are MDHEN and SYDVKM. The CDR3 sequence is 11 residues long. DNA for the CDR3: TGTGCCAGCAGTTTTTGGAACACCATATATTTT. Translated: CASSFWNTIYF.

CDR3 bases: TGCAGTGCAGATCCGAACCTCTCGAACACCGGGGAGCTGTTTTTT. Its translation is CSADPNLSNTGELFF. The chain links TRBV20-1 to TRBJ2-2; D remains ambiguous. Trimming stripped 6 bases from V and 0 bases from J, with 14 bases between. Germline values: CDR1 DFQATT, CDR2 SNEGSKA (reference sequence). The CDR3 is 15 residues long.

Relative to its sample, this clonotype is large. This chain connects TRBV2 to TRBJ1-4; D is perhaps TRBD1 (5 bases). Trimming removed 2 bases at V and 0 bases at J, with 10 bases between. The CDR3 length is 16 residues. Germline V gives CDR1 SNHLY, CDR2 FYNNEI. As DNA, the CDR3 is TGTGCCAGCAGTGAAATTGACAGCGCAACTAATGAAAAACTGTTTTTT. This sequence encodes CASSEIDSATNEKLFF.